The clone carrying this T cell receptor beta chain was seen repeatedly, ten times or more. Each TCR transcript was tagged with a 10-nucleotide random UMI during 5'RACE. TCRdb re-called the 5' RACE reads through MiXCR, storing one row per CDR3 protein. This table holds some 71,000 distinct CDR3 sequences, 10% to 13% found once. Per germline, CDR1 SGHKS and CDR2 YYEKEE (reference sequence). CDR3 length: 16 amino acids. The V end lost 1 base, the J end lost 2 bases, and 12 bases lay between the germline ends. These data come from a study of neurological immune-mediated disorders. The time point was: longitudinal time-point 1 (baseline).

This clonotype was sampled from a man younger than 45 in good health. Input material: PBMCs. The chain uses TRBV5-5 and TRBJ2-2; TRBD2 is a possible D gene (6 bases). The CDR3 bases are TGTGCCAGCAGCTTGTCGACTAGTGCCAACACCGGGGAGCTGTTTTTT. It encodes CASSLSTSANTGELFF.